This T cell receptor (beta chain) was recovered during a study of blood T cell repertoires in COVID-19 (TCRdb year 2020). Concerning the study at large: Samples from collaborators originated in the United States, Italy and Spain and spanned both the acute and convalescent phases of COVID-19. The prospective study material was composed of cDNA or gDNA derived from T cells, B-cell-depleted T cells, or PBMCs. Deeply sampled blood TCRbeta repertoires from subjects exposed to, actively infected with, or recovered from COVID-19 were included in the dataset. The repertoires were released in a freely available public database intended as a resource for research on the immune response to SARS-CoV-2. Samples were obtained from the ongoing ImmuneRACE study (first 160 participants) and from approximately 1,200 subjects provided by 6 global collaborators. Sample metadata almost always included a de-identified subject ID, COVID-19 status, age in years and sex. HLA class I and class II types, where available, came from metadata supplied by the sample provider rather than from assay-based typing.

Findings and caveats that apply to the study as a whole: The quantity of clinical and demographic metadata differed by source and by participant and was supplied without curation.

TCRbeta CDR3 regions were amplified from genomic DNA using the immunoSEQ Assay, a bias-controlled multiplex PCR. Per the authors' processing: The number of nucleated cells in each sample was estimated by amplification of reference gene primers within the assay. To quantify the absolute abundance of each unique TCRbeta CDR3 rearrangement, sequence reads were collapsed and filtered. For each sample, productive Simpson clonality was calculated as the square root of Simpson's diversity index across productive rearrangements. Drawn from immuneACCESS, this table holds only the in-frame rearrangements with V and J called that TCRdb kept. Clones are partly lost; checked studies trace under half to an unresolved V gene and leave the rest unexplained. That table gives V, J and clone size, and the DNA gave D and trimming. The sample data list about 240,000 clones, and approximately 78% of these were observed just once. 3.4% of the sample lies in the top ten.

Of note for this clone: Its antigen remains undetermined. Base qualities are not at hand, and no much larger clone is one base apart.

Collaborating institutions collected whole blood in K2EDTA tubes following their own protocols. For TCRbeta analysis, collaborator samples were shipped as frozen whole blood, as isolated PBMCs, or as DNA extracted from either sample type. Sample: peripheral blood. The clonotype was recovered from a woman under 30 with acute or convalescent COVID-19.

The bases read TGTGCCAGCAGCGTTTCCGACAGGGGGGTTGGCTACACCTTC. It translates to CASSVSDRGVGYTF. The V gene is TRBV7-9 and the J gene is TRBJ1-2, with 9 bases matching TRBD1. Its CDR3 holds 14 amino acids, cysteine through phenylalanine. The sequence is cut down to CDR3 DNA, 42 bases in frame from base 1. V has 5 bases trimmed and J has 7 bases trimmed; junction bases matching no gene number 8. Taken from the germline V gene (reference sequence), the CDR1 and CDR2 loops are SEHNR and FQNEAQ. Outside the CDR3, residues come from the reference TRBV7-9 and TRBJ1-2 proteins, so the full variable domain is: DTGVSQNPRHKITKRGQNVTFRCDPISEHNRLYWYRQTLGQGPEFLTYFQNEAQLEKSRLLSDRFSAERPKGSFSTLEIQRTEQGDSAMYLCASSVSDRGVGYTFGSGTRLTVV.